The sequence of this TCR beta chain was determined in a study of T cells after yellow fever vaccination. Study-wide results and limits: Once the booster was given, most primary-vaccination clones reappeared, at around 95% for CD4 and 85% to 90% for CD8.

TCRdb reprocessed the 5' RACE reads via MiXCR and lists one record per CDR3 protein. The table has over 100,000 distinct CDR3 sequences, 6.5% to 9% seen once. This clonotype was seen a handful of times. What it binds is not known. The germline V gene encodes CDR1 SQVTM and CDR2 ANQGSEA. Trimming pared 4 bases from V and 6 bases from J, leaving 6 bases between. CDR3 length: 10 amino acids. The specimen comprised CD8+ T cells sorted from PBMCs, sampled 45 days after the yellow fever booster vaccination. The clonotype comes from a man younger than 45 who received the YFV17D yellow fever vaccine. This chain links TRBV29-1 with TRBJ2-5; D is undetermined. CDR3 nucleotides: TGCAGCGTTGCCCCTCAGACCCAGTACTTC. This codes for CSVAPQTQYF.